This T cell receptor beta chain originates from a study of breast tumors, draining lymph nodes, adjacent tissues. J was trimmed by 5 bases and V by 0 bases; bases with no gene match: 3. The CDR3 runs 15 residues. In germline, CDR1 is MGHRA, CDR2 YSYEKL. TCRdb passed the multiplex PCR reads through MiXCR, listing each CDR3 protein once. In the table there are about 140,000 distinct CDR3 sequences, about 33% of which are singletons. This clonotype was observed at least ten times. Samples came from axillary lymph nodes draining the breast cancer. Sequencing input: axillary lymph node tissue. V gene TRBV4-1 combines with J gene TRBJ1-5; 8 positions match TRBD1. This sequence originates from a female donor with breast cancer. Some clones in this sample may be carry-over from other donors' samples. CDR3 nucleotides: TGCGCCAGCAGCCAAGAAGGGACAGGCTATCAGCCCCAGCATTTT. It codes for CASSQEGTGYQPQHF.